This passage covers 16 T cell receptor beta chains from one sample sequenced in a study of cytomegalovirus exposure and HLA in healthy donors. Assay used: immunoSEQ multiplex PCR; TCRdb lists only in-frame clones, some missing. The sample holds about 170,000 clones, around 86% seen once. Sequencing was carried out using PBMCs. The origin of the receptors is a man aged 18 to 29 in good health and CMV-seropositive.

V usage is TRBV27 and J usage is TRBJ1-5; 7 bases are a match to TRBD1. The CDR3 length is 15 residues. V dropped 5 bases and J dropped 3; count of bases not matched to a gene: 7. CDR1 MNHEY and CDR2 SMNVEV come from the germline V gene (reference sequence). This chain's CDR3 is CASSPRQGTNQPQHF. CDR3 in DNA: TGTGCCAGCAGTCCCCGACAGGGTACCAATCAGCCCCAGCATTTT.

Details on this clone: Other DNA sequences in this sample translate to the same CDR3. The genes are TRBV29-1 and TRBJ1-1; 7 bases fit TRBD1. CDR1 and CDR2 from the germline V gene are SQVTM and ANQGSEA. The CDR3 has 12 residues. V gave up 3 bases and J gave up 3 bases; unmatched junction bases: 1. Written as DNA, the CDR3 is TGCAGCGTTGACCAGGGGGACACTGAAGCTTTCTTT. Translation gives CSVDQGDTEAFF.

As DNA, the CDR3 is TGCAGTGCTGGGGCGGCCTATGGCTACACCTTC. Its protein is CSAGAAYGYTF. V usage is TRBV20-1 and J usage is TRBJ1-2, with a possible D match to TRBD1 (5 bases). The CDR3 covers 11 residues. Germline CDR1 reads DFQATT; CDR2 reads SNEGSKA (reference sequence). Trimming took off 5 bases at V and 4 bases at J, with 8 bases between the two ends.

The V call is TRBV7-8, the J call TRBJ2-7, with TRBD1 matching 8 bases. The CDR3 runs 17 residues. V shed 5 bases and J 3 bases; nucleotides not matched to a gene: 15. Germline values: CDR1 SGHVS, CDR2 FQNEAQ. The CDR3 DNA reads as TGTGCCAGCAGCCCCAATGTTTGGCAGGGGGCTCACTACGAGCAGTACTTC. Protein sequence: CASSPNVWQGAHYEQYF.

The rearrangement uses TRBV28 and TRBJ1-4; TRBD1 aligns across 8 bases. CDR1 and CDR2 from the germline V gene are MDHEN and SYDVKM. J lost 11 bases, V lost 7 bases, and 12 bases had no gene match. The CDR3 consists of 14 residues. The CDR3 coding sequence is TGTGCCAGCACATTCTCTGACAGGGGCGGGAAACTGTTTTTT. Residues: CASTFSDRGGKLFF.

This clone was counted only a few times. The chain uses TRBV5-8 and TRBJ1-2; 8 bases agree with TRBD1. The CDR3 is 14 residues long. Germline V gene lookup returns CDR1 SGHTS and CDR2 YDEGEE. Losses at the gene ends were 4 bases for V and 6 bases for J; bases not matched to a gene: 8. The CDR3 here is CASSPRTGWNGYTF. The DNA for the CDR3 is TGTGCCAGCAGCCCGAGGACAGGGTGGAATGGCTACACCTTC.

The chain links TRBV7-6 to TRBJ1-1; 9 bases are shared with TRBD1. CDR3 length: 16 amino acids. Germline V gene data show CDR1 as SGHVS and CDR2 as FNYEAQ. Trimming cost V 4 bases and J 4 bases; bases outside gene matches: 10. CDR3 in DNA: TGTGCCAGCAGCTCCCGACAGGGGGATAGGGGCACTGAAGCTTTCTTT. Translated: CASSSRQGDRGTEAFF.

The J gene is TRBJ1-5, the V gene TRBV6-1, with a tentative D call TRBD1 (5 bases). Per the germline V gene, CDR1 is MNHNS and CDR2 is SASEGT. V was cut by 3 bases and J by 7 bases, with 16 bases left in between. The CDR3 covers 15 residues. The CDR3 region has the DNA TGTGCCAGCAGTGACCCTCGGGGGGTTGGCCAGCCCCAGCATTTT. It is translated as CASSDPRGVGQPQHF.

The rearrangement links TRBV7-9 to TRBJ2-5; 9 nucleotides agree with TRBD1. V dropped 2 bases and J dropped 2; count of bases not matched to a gene: 3. CDR1 and CDR2 from the germline V gene are SEHNR and FQNEAQ (reference sequence). CDR3 length equals 15 residues. CDR3 bases: TGTGCCAGCAGCTTAATGGGACAGGGTCAAGAGACCCAGTACTTC. Amino acid sequence: CASSLMGQGQETQYF.

The chain links TRBV7-2 to TRBJ2-7; possibly TRBD1 for D (6 bases). Germline assignment: CDR1 SGHTA and CDR2 FQGNSA. The CDR3 has 12 residues. The V gene lost 6 bases and the J gene lost 1 base, with 7 bases spanning the gap. CDR3 coding DNA: TGTGCCAGCAGAGGGGGATCCTACGAGCAGTACTTC. This codes for CASRGGSYEQYF.

The gene calls are TRBV19 and TRBJ2-2; the D is unclear. Trimming removed 5 bases from V and 2 bases from J, with 9 bases in between. The CDR3 is 14 amino acids. Germline CDR1 reads LNHDA; CDR2 reads SQIVND (reference sequence). CDR3 sequence reads: CASSSGSNTGELFF. The CDR3 DNA sequence: TGTGCCAGTAGTTCCGGGTCCAACACCGGGGAGCTGTTTTTT.

V and J are TRBV28 and TRBJ1-4, with no clear D. Germline values: CDR1 MDHEN, CDR2 SYDVKM. There are 16 residues in the CDR3. The ends were cut back, 4 bases at V and 5 bases at J, with 17 bases in the middle. This CDR3 is CASSSPWERSNEKLFF. The CDR3 DNA follows: TGTGCCAGCAGTTCTCCCTGGGAGAGGTCGAATGAAAAACTGTTTTTT.

The chain joins TRBV4-3 to TRBJ2-6, with TRBD1 matching 9 bases. CDR1 and CDR2 (germline): LGHNA, YSLEER. This CDR3 has 20 amino acids. Unmatched junction bases numbered 13, after V lost 4 bases and J lost 0 bases. The CDR3 DNA sequence: TGCGCCAGCAGCCGACGGACAGGGGTTGGAGAAAGCTCTGGGGCCAACGTCCTGACTTTC. Its protein product is CASSRRTGVGESSGANVLTF.

V is TRBV10-3 and J is TRBJ2-5; D is perhaps TRBD1 (5 bases). The germline V gene encodes CDR1 ENHRY and CDR2 SYGVKD. This CDR3 region has 12 residues. V lost 8 bases and J 0 bases, leaving 7 bases between the germline ends. In nucleotides, the CDR3 is TGTGCCATCGGGGCGGACCAAGAGACCCAGTACTTC. Its translation: CAIGADQETQYF.

This clone turned up a few times. The chain has TRBV7-6 and TRBJ2-5; D is uncertain. The V gene's germline CDR1 is SGHVS and CDR2 FNYEAQ. V was cut by 3 bases and J by 2 bases, with 7 bases left in between. The CDR3 covers 13 residues. CDR3 sequence: CASSLALQETQYF. The CDR3 DNA is TGTGCCAGCAGCTTGGCCCTTCAAGAGACCCAGTACTTC.

The V gene is TRBV4-2, the J gene TRBJ2-1; 7 bases fit TRBD2. Trimming cost V 1 base and J 6 bases; bases outside gene matches: 9. Germline V gives CDR1 LGHNA, CDR2 YNFKEQ. CDR3 length equals 16 residues. CDR3 bases: TGTGCCAGCAGCCAAGCCTGGGAGGGCCTGGGCAATGAGCAGTTCTTC. This translates into CASSQAWEGLGNEQFF.